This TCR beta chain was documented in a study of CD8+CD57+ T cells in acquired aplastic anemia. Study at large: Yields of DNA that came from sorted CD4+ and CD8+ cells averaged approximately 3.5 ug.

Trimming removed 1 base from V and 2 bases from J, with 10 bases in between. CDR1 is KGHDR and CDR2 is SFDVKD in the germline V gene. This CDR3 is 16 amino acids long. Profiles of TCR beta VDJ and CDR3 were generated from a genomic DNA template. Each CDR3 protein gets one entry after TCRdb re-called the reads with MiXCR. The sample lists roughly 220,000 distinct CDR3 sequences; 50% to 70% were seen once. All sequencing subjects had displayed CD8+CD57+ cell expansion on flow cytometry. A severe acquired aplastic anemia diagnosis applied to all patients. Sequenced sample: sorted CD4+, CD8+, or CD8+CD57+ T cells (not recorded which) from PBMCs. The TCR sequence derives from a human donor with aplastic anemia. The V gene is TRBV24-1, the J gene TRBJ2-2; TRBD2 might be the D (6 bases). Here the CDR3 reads CATSDFTGDNTGELFF. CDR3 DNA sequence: TGTGCCACCAGTGATTTTACGGGGGACAACACCGGGGAGCTGTTTTTT.